The 9 T cell receptor beta chains given below trace back to one sample, sequenced in a study of immune heterogeneity within non-small cell lung tumors. Bulk tumor genomic DNA, roughly 540 ng per sample, was the template. Taken during surgery, several biopsies per primary tumor were spaced as far apart as possible within the tumor mass. These patients got curative surgery after being newly diagnosed with untreated non-small cell lung cancer. Amplifying TCR beta CDR3 involved multiplex PCR carried out with 32 V and 13 J primers. TCRdb called the multiplex PCR reads again in MiXCR, with one record for every CDR3 protein. The table records about 21,000 distinct CDR3 sequences, less than 35% of them present only once. Sequencing was carried out using lung tumor tissue. The source is a man aged 35 to 55 with non-small cell lung cancer.

This clonotype came up many times. The gene calls are TRBV10-3 and TRBJ2-2; 8 positions match TRBD1. The CDR3 spans 14 residues. Looked up from germline, CDR1 is ENHRY and CDR2 is SYGVKD. Trimming cost V 8 bases and J 1 base; bases outside gene matches: 3. The CDR3 is CAIGGQGNTGELFF. In DNA form, the CDR3 reads TGTGCCATCGGAGGACAGGGGAACACCGGGGAGCTGTTTTTT.

This clonotype turned up a few times. V usage is TRBV4-2 and J usage is TRBJ2-1; 9 bases agree with TRBD1. Germline CDR1 and CDR2: LGHNA and YNFKEQ. The CDR3 is 17 amino acids. J was trimmed by 7 bases and V by 2 bases; bases with no gene match: 12. The CDR3 protein is CASSQHSGTGIRNEQFF. DNA for the CDR3: TGTGCCAGCAGCCAACATTCCGGGACAGGGATTCGGAATGAGCAGTTCTTC.

This clonotype was observed at least ten times. CDR3 protein: CASSSDRAGELFF. Written as DNA, the CDR3 is TGTGCCAGCAGCTCGGACAGGGCCGGGGAGCTGTTTTTT. The rearrangement joins TRBV7-9 to TRBJ2-2; 8 bases match TRBD1. Unmatched junction bases numbered 1, after V lost 4 bases and J lost 6 bases. Germline CDR1 reads SEHNR; CDR2 reads FQNEAQ (reference sequence). The CDR3 is 13 residues long.

V is TRBV20-1 and J is TRBJ1-4; D ambiguous. Between the trimmed V and J ends, which lost 3 bases and 7 bases, there was a span of 9 bases. This CDR3 comprises 12 residues. Germline V lookup: CDR1 DFQATT, CDR2 SNEGSKA (reference sequence). The CDR3 here is CSASRRGEKLFF. In DNA, the CDR3 is TGCAGTGCTAGCAGGAGAGGTGAAAAACTGTTTTTT.

This clonotype was picked up many times. This rearrangement joins TRBV12-3 or TRBV12-4 to TRBJ2-1; 10 bases align to TRBD2. V shed 3 bases and J 9 bases; nucleotides not matched to a gene: 8. CDR3 length: 15 amino acids. CDR3 region: CASSLGSGRASEQFF. CDR3 bases: TGTGCCAGCAGTTTGGGCAGCGGGAGGGCCAGTGAGCAGTTCTTC.

This clonotype is categorized as medium-sized (0.01 to 0.1%). The gene calls are TRBV6-1 and TRBJ2-7; unclear D gene. The germline CDR1 and CDR2 sequences are MNHNS and SASEGT. The length of the CDR3 is 12 residues. V was clipped by 6 bases and J by 7 bases, with 13 bases between them. The CDR3 nucleotides are TGTGCCAGCAGCGACGGTTTTTGGGAGCAGTACTTC. Encoded protein: CASSDGFWEQYF.

This clonotype was found many times. This sequence joins TRBV28 and TRBJ1-5, with 10 bases identical to TRBD1. There are 16 residues in the CDR3. The junction had 12 bases not matched to a gene; V was cut back by 6 bases and J by 7 bases. The germline V gene has CDR1 MDHEN and CDR2 SYDVKM. In DNA, the CDR3 is TGTGCCAGCAGCGACTACGACAGGGGGCTATTCCAGCCCCAGCATTTT. It translates to CASSDYDRGLFQPQHF. Full variable domain (outside the CDR3, taken from reference TRBV28 and TRBJ1-5): DVKVTQSSRYLVKRTGEKVFLECVQDMDHENMFWYRQDPGLGLRLIYFSYDVKMKEKGDIPEGYSVSREKKERFSLILESASTNQTSMYLCASSDYDRGLFQPQHFGDGTRLSIL.

This clonotype came up a few times. The gene calls are TRBV5-1 and TRBJ2-3; no clear D gene. The CDR3 consists of 14 residues. Germline V gene data show CDR1 as SGHRS and CDR2 as YFSETQ. V was cut by 0 bases and J by 4 bases, with 9 bases left in between. The CDR3 DNA reads TGCGCCAGCAGCTTGGAGGATAAGGCAGATACGCAGTATTTT. Protein sequence: CASSLEDKADTQYF.

This chain joins TRBV2 and TRBJ1-6; weak D call: TRBD1 (5 bases). CDR3 length: 16 residues. CDR1 and CDR2 (germline): SNHLY, FYNNEI. V shed 3 bases and J shed 18 bases, with 27 bases lying between them. The CDR3 nucleotides read TGTGCCAGCAGTGAGCAGGGCGGCCTCGGTAATTCACGCCCCCACTTT. This sequence encodes CASSEQGGLGNSRPHF.